This is a list of T cell receptor beta chains from one sample in a study of Graves' ophthalmopathy and Graves' hyperthyroidism. TCRdb re-analysed the multiplex PCR reads in MiXCR, keeping a single row per CDR3 protein. The sample contains about 1.1 million distinct CDR3 sequences, roughly 35% of which appear only once. The sequenced sample consisted of peripheral blood or thyroid tissue (not recorded which). The receptors originated from an adult man with Graves' hyperthyroidism. Both conserved end residues are part of each CDR3.

TRBV5-1,CASSLEVAQGQGKNSPLHF
TRBV5-1,CASSLDRTYNSPLHF
TRBV7-2,CASTQQIGGQGVTYEQYF
TRBV7-2,CASRRSGGDTNTGELFF
TRBV24-1,CASSYVDRAYEQYF
TRBV2,CASRGGHKTGREQYF
TRBV6-5,CASSWDTGGTEAFF
TRBV20-1,CSARAGGRREQYF
TRBV7-3,CASSAGQILTDTQYF
TRBV29-1,CSVDGASGSTYEQYF
TRBV7-2,CASSLIRVGGYETQYF
TRBV19,CASSIGVGGGQPQYF
TRBV2,CASSGRGSSQPQHF
TRBV15,CATSMEGLSGNTIYF
TRBV29-1,CSVAPTGDEQYF
TRBV11-3,CASSLVLGRAYEQYF
TRBV6-5,CASSYGGSNQPQHF
TRBV29-1,CSVEWGLQTQYF
TRBV15,CATSRGAGTGTYEQYF
TRBV29-1,CSGSHASSYEQYF
TRBV5-1,CASSIGQGGGETQYF
TRBV2,CASSDFEGGANVLTF
TRBV25-1,CASSHRGTHSPLHF
TRBV25-1,CASSSTGSNEQFF
TRBV15,CATSSPDTNQPQHF
TRBV20-1,CSASGTSTANTEAFF
TRBV19,CASSIGASGTNNEQFF
TRBV7-9,CASSPAHRGNEKLFF
TRBV10-2,CASSGKSGDSSPFF
TRBV2,CASSEKGSSYEQYF
TRBV24-1,CATSDRGQRETQYF
TRBV4-3,CASSQDRFVRGAETQYF
TRBV7-8,CASSLSAGFVYEQYF
TRBV6-2/TRBV6-3,CASSYSRGTAYEQYF
TRBV28,CASSPWGQGRNEQYF
TRBV10-3,CASNPLAGERDEQYF
TRBV12-3/TRBV12-4,CASSPAPVTGYEQYF
TRBV10-3,CASSFLLGQGYEQYF
TRBV7-9,CASSHTGGTEAFF
TRBV6-1,CASAFDRGGQAFF
TRBV10-3,CAISGTVQETQYF
TRBV20-1,CSARGDRGAQPQHF
TRBV7-2,CDSSFYICSARLAGGQETQYF
TRBV25-1,CASSFSDKSTGELFF
TRBV12-3/TRBV12-4,CASSPAPVSSNQPQHF
TRBV5-1,CASSPQRSSYNSPLHF
TRBV3-1,CASSSTGGAQYF
TRBV5-1,CASRWDGQNKAFF
TRBV2,CASSEGSGAEQYF